Below, 3 T cell receptor beta chains from the same sample are listed, as sequenced in a study of cytomegalovirus exposure and HLA in healthy donors. TCRdb's table, derived via immunoSEQ multiplex PCR, lists solely in-frame clones and lacks some. The table records 200,000 to 250,000 clones, 87% of them present only once. The sample comprised PBMCs. The source is a woman in her late teens or twenties in good health and CMV-seropositive.

This chain uses TRBV2 with TRBJ2-1, with 11 bases fitting TRBD1. With 1 base clipped from V and 7 bases from J, the junction kept 18 bases outside the gene matches. Germline values: CDR1 SNHLY, CDR2 FYNNEI. The CDR3 is 20 amino acids. CDR3 sequence reads: CASSEGRTGGAVGPGNEQFF. The DNA of the CDR3 is TGTGCCAGCAGTGAAGGACGGACAGGGGGCGCCGTCGGGCCTGGGAATGAGCAGTTCTTC.

This sequence joins TRBV20-1 and TRBJ1-2, with D perhaps matching TRBD1 (5 bases). Looked up from germline, CDR1 is DFQATT and CDR2 is SNEGSKA (reference sequence). The V gene lost 6 bases and the J gene lost 5 bases, with 10 bases spanning the gap. The CDR3 has 11 amino acids. For the CDR3, the DNA is TGCAGTGCCACACAGGAGTATGGCTACACCTTC. Its translation is CSATQEYGYTF.

The chain combines TRBV5-4 with TRBJ2-7; 10 positions match TRBD2. Germline V gene data show CDR1 as SGHNT and CDR2 as YYREEE (reference sequence). Unmatched junction bases numbered 4, after V lost 5 bases and J lost 2 bases. This CDR3 has 14 residues. CDR3 region: CASSSSGSAYEQYF. The DNA for the CDR3 is TGTGCCAGCAGTTCTAGCGGGAGCGCCTACGAGCAGTACTTC.